This T cell receptor beta chain comes out of a study of cytomegalovirus exposure and HLA in healthy donors. Vbeta (60) and Jbeta (13) primers were used in the PCR. Here immunoSEQ multiplex PCR was the method, and the copy in TCRdb shows in-frame clones only, minus some. The sample contains around 150,000 clones, around 80% of which appear only once. J was trimmed by 4 bases and V by 5 bases; bases with no gene match: 13. The CDR3 loop spans 16 amino acids. CDR1 and CDR2 from the germline V gene are MDHEN and SYDVKM. The chain has TRBV28 and TRBJ2-5, with 7 bases fitting TRBD1. This receptor was identified in a man aged 35 to 55 in good health and CMV-seronegative. Specimen: PBMCs. The CDR3 loop is CASSKPVDRPRETQYF. The DNA of the CDR3 is TGTGCCAGCAGTAAGCCTGTGGACAGGCCCCGAGAGACCCAGTACTTC.